Following are 18 T cell receptor beta chains from one sample sequenced in a study of beta chain features in type 1 diabetes. Study-level findings and limits: Across all four CD4+ subsets, people with type 1 diabetes showed modestly shorter TCRB CDR3s.

These receptors' antigens are unknown. cDNA synthesis used the whole RNA isolate, giving expressed TCRB sequences. Libraries were prepared by immunoSEQ multiplex PCR; TCRdb keeps only in-frame clonotypes and omits some of them. Here the sample spans fewer than 350,000 clones, about 15% being singletons. Input material: naive CD4+ T cells from blood. These receptors were collected from a man aged 18 to 30 with type 1 diabetes.

In this sample, this clone turned up a few times. The chain carries TRBV7-8 and TRBJ2-1; unclear D gene. Germline loops: CDR1 SGHVS, CDR2 FQNEAQ. This CDR3 region has 13 residues. V gave up 5 bases and J gave up 3 bases, with 8 bases separating them. This CDR3 reads CASSPPLYNEQFF. The CDR3 DNA is TGTGCCAGCAGCCCCCCTCTCTACAATGAGCAGTTCTTC.

This clone was seen only a few times. The chain is built from TRBV7-2 and TRBJ1-2; D remains ambiguous. Trimming took off 5 bases at V and 8 bases at J, with 18 bases between the two ends. The CDR3 consists of 14 residues. Per the germline V gene, CDR1 is SGHTA and CDR2 is FQGNSA. As DNA, the CDR3 is TGTGCCAGCAGCCGCGGGAGTGTTCTAGCAGGCTACACCTTC. This sequence encodes CASSRGSVLAGYTF.

For the CDR3, the DNA is TGTGCCAGCAGTGAGGCAGGACTGGAAAATCAGCCCCAGCATTTT. Its translation is CASSEAGLENQPQHF. The genes are TRBV6-1 and TRBJ1-5; no firm D call. The CDR3 is 15 residues long. V gave up 3 bases and J gave up 4 bases, with 13 bases separating them. In germline, CDR1 is MNHNS, CDR2 SASEGT.

This clone was found a few times. This sequence joins TRBV7-2 and TRBJ2-1; 9 bases agree with TRBD1. The CDR3 totals 15 residues. Trimming took 1 base from V and 6 from J; bases not matched to a gene: 4. Germline V gene data show CDR1 as SGHTA and CDR2 as FQGNSA. The CDR3 DNA reads TGTGCCAGCAGCTTAGAGACAGGGGGATTCAATGAGCAGTTCTTC. Its protein is CASSLETGGFNEQFF. The whole variable domain, remainder taken from reference TRBV7-2 and TRBJ2-1, is GAGVSQSPSNKVTEKGKDVELRCDPISGHTALYWYRQSLGQGLEFLIYFQGNSAPDKSGLPSDRFSAERTGGSVSTLTIQRTQQEDSAVYLCASSLETGGFNEQFFGPGTRLTVL.

V gene TRBV6-5 combines with J gene TRBJ2-7; perhaps TRBD2 as D (5 bases). The CDR3 consists of 14 residues. Germline lookup yields CDR1 MNHEY and CDR2 SVGAGI. The ends were cut back, 5 bases at V and 2 bases at J, with 13 bases in the middle. CDR3 region: CASSTSIGAYEQYF. The CDR3 DNA reads as TGTGCCAGCAGTACCTCGATCGGGGCCTACGAGCAGTACTTC.

This clone was recorded only once. This chain connects TRBV11-3 to TRBJ2-7; no clear D. The CDR3 is 12 residues long. The V gene lost 1 base and the J gene lost 4 bases, with 5 bases spanning the gap. Per the germline V gene, CDR1 is SGHNT and CDR2 is YENEEA. The CDR3 bases are TGTGCCAGCAGCTTAGGAGCTTACGAGCAGTACTTC. It yields the protein CASSLGAYEQYF.

The chain is built from TRBV28 and TRBJ2-7; 11 bases match TRBD2. Germline trimming cut 4 bases from V and 7 bases from J; bases unmatched to any gene: 12. This CDR3 has 16 amino acids. Germline CDR1 and CDR2: MDHEN and SYDVKM. The CDR3, as DNA: TGTGCCAGCAGTTCCCCAATAGCGGGAGGGCCCAGAGAGCAGTACTTC. Amino acids: CASSSPIAGGPREQYF.

The CDR3 bases are TGTGCCAGCAGTACCCCCGGGACAGGGATCGAGACCCAGTACTTC. Protein sequence: CASSTPGTGIETQYF. This chain joins TRBV28 and TRBJ2-5; 9 nucleotides align to TRBD1. V trimming: 5 bases; J trimming: 5 bases; junction bases outside the gene matches: 9. The CDR3 runs 15 residues. The germline V gene encodes CDR1 MDHEN and CDR2 SYDVKM.

The V call is TRBV27, the J call TRBJ2-7; tentative D call: TRBD2 (6 bases). Trimming pared 6 bases from V and 5 bases from J, leaving 14 bases between. The length of the CDR3 is 13 residues. Looked up from germline, CDR1 is MNHEY and CDR2 is SMNVEV (reference sequence). CDR3 residues: CASRPSGGDEQYF. In nucleotides, the CDR3 is TGTGCCAGCAGACCCTCAGGAGGGGACGAGCAGTACTTC.

This clone was found a few times. The chain recombines TRBV28 with TRBJ2-5; D possibly corresponds to TRBD1 (5 bases). This CDR3 is built from 13 residues. The V gene lost 6 bases and the J gene lost 5 bases, with 13 bases spanning the gap. The germline gives CDR1 MDHEN, CDR2 SYDVKM. The CDR3 DNA reads TGTGCCAGCAGGACAGTGGACGTGGAGACCCAGTACTTC. Its translation: CASRTVDVETQYF.

This clone was counted between two and nine times. The chain has TRBV15 and TRBJ2-7; 12 positions agree with TRBD2. The V gene's germline CDR1 is LNHNV and CDR2 YYDKDF (reference sequence). The CDR3 is 16 amino acids. Trimming removed 3 bases from V and 3 bases from J; junction bases left unmatched: 6. The CDR3 DNA is TGTGCCACCAGCAGGGAACGGACTAGCGGGAACTACGAGCAGTACTTC. This translates into CATSRERTSGNYEQYF.

This clone appeared a few times. The rearrangement links TRBV15 to TRBJ2-1, with 11 bases fitting TRBD1. There are 14 residues in the CDR3. Trimming removed 5 bases from V and 8 bases from J; junction bases left unmatched: 5. Looked up from germline, CDR1 is LNHNV and CDR2 is YYDKDF (reference sequence). CDR3 sequence (DNA): TGTGCCACCAGCGGACAGGGGGCTAATTATGAGCAGTTCTTC. The encoded protein is CATSGQGANYEQFF.

As concerns this clone: One end of the junction is discordant with germline, which a read error may explain. The CDR3 here is CASSDRDRALF. The CDR3 DNA reads as TGTGCCAGCAGTGACCGGGACAGGGCCCTCTTC. The gene calls are TRBV28 and TRBJ2-7; 9 bases match TRBD1. Per the germline V gene, CDR1 is MDHEN and CDR2 is SYDVKM. The length of the CDR3 is 11 residues.

The chain carries TRBV29-1 and TRBJ2-7; 11 bases line up with TRBD1. The CDR3 runs to 14 residues. The V gene's germline CDR1 is SQVTM and CDR2 ANQGSEA. V lost 7 bases and J lost 2; bases outside the gene matches: 7. DNA for the CDR3: TGCAGCGCCGCCGGACAGGGGGCCACCTACGAGCAGTACTTC. It yields the protein CSAAGQGATYEQYF.

This clone was observed a handful of times. This rearrangement joins TRBV23-1 to TRBJ2-7; D gene uncertain. TRBV23-1 is an open reading frame, and its role is uncertain. The CDR3 runs to 16 residues. Trimming took 3 bases from V and 1 from J, leaving 16 bases between them. In DNA, the CDR3 is TGCGCCAGCAGTCATCGAGGATCAGAGGTATCCTACGAGCAGTACTTC. It encodes CASSHRGSEVSYEQYF.

This clone was seen a few times. The genes are TRBV5-1 and TRBJ2-4, with TRBD2 matching over 7 bases. The V gene's germline CDR1 is SGHRS and CDR2 YFSETQ. V lost 0 bases to trimming and J lost 7 bases; unmatched junction nucleotides: 10. This CDR3 spans 16 amino acids. Here the CDR3 DNA reads TGCGCCAGCAGCTTGGGGGCGGGAGTGGCAACCAACATTCAGTACTTC. Translation: CASSLGAGVATNIQYF.

The V call is TRBV5-4, the J call TRBJ2-7, with D possibly matching TRBD2 (5 bases). The V gene lost 4 bases and the J gene lost 5 bases, with 19 bases spanning the gap. Looked up from germline, CDR1 is SGHNT and CDR2 is YYREEE (reference sequence). The CDR3 runs to 15 residues. The CDR3 loop is CASSPVSGRAHEQYF. The CDR3, as DNA: TGTGCCAGCAGCCCCGTGTCGGGAAGGGCCCACGAGCAGTACTTC.

V gene TRBV2 combines with J gene TRBJ2-7, with 9 positions matching TRBD1. The CDR3 loop spans 13 amino acids. CDR1 SNHLY and CDR2 FYNNEI come from the germline V gene. V trimming: 10 bases; J trimming: 5 bases; junction bases outside the gene matches: 9. The CDR3 DNA is TGTGCCAATTCGGGACAGGGTCCCCACGAGCAGTACTTC. Its translation is CANSGQGPHEQYF. Looking up the rest from reference TRBV2 and TRBJ2-7 gives the full variable domain: EPEVTQTPSHQVTQMGQEVILRCVPISNHLYFYWYRQILGQKVEFLVSFYNNEISEKSEIFDDQFSVERPDGSNFTLKIRSTKLEDSAMYFCANSGQGPHEQYFGPGTRLTVT.